The next 26 T cell receptor beta chains were all read from a single sample in a study of T cell responses to AZD1222 COVID-19 vaccine. Profiling relied on immunoSEQ multiplex PCR, and the TCRdb table lists in-frame clones only, not all of them. In the table there are more than 75,000 clones, about 89% of which are singletons. Sample: peripheral blood, taken on day 0 of AZD1222 vaccination. The receptors stem from an adult in good health.

The V call is TRBV10-3, the J call TRBJ2-6; D perhaps matches TRBD1 (5 bases). The length of the CDR3 is 17 residues. V lost 4 bases and J lost 0, with 13 bases in between. Germline V lookup: CDR1 ENHRY, CDR2 SYGVKD. The CDR3, as DNA: TGTGCCATCAGTGGGACAACCTACGACTCTGGGGCCAACGTCCTGACTTTC. Its protein is CAISGTTYDSGANVLTF.

The V gene is TRBV6-2 or TRBV6-3, the J gene TRBJ2-5; possible D gene TRBD2, 6 bases. CDR3 length: 14 amino acids. In germline, CDR1 is MNHEY, CDR2 SVGEGT. The ends were cut back, 5 bases at V and 5 bases at J, with 15 bases in the middle. The CDR3 here is CASSPGLLGETQYF. For the CDR3, the DNA is TGTGCCAGCAGTCCGGGACTCTTAGGGGAGACCCAGTACTTC.

V usage is TRBV6-5 and J usage is TRBJ1-3; unclear D gene. This CDR3 has 13 residues. CDR1 is MNHEY and CDR2 is SVGAGI in the germline V gene. The V and J ends lost 4 bases and 4 bases respectively, with 8 bases between them. The CDR3 loop reads CASSSAAGNTIYF. The CDR3 coding sequence is TGTGCCAGCAGTTCTGCCGCCGGAAACACCATATATTTT.

This rearrangement joins TRBV2 to TRBJ1-5, with a tentative D call TRBD1 (5 bases). The CDR3 sequence is 14 residues long. The V gene lost 1 base and the J gene lost 2 bases, with 6 bases spanning the gap. Germline V CDR1 and CDR2: SNHLY, FYNNEI. Here the CDR3 reads CASSEVRGNQPQHF. In DNA, the CDR3 is TGTGCCAGCAGTGAAGTCAGGGGCAATCAGCCCCAGCATTTT.

The CDR3 sequence is CASSPRRSYEQYF. The DNA for the CDR3 is TGTGCCAGCAGCCCAAGGCGAAGCTACGAGCAGTACTTC. J is TRBJ2-7 and V is TRBV3-1 (or the pseudogene TRBV3-2), with D uncertain. V was shortened by 4 bases and J by 3 bases, with 10 bases between the two germline ends. Per germline, CDR1 LGHDT and CDR2 YNNKEL (reference sequence). CDR3 length: 13 amino acids.

The V and J genes are TRBV20-1 and TRBJ2-3; 7 bases are a match to TRBD2. The CDR3 consists of 13 residues. V shed 3 bases, J shed 6 bases, and the junction held 6 bases outside the gene matches. Germline-derived CDR1 and CDR2 are DFQATT and SNEGSKA (reference sequence). CDR3 nucleotide sequence: TGCAGTGCTAGTCGGGAGGTGAGGGATACGCAGTATTTT. Protein: CSASREVRDTQYF.

CDR3 in amino acids: CASSGQGSSQPQHF. Here the CDR3 DNA reads TGTGCCAGCAGTGGACAGGGGTCGTCTCAGCCCCAGCATTTT. The chain couples TRBV11-2 to TRBJ1-5, with 9 nucleotides matching TRBD1. Unmatched junction bases numbered 6, after V lost 6 bases and J lost 6 bases. Germline lookup yields CDR1 SGHAT and CDR2 FQNNGV. The CDR3 totals 14 residues.

The gene calls are TRBV15 and TRBJ1-5; 7 bases are shared with TRBD1. CDR3 length: 16 amino acids. Germline assignment: CDR1 LNHNV and CDR2 YYDKDF (reference sequence). V lost 1 base and J lost 5; bases outside the gene matches: 8. CDR3 DNA sequence: TGTGCCACCAGCAGAGGACGGACAGGCGGGGATCAGCCCCAGCATTTT. Residues: CATSRGRTGGDQPQHF. Full variable domain (missing parts from reference TRBV15 and TRBJ1-5): DAMVIQNPRYQVTQFGKPVTLSCSQTLNHNVMYWYQQKSSQAPKLLFHYYDKDFNNEADTPDNFQSRRPNTSFCFLDIRSPGLGDTAMYLCATSRGRTGGDQPQHFGDGTRLSIL.

The CDR3 nucleotides are TGTGCCAGCAGTTTGCGGGGCATGGGGGAGCAGTACTTC. Translated: CASSLRGMGEQYF. V usage is TRBV6-2 or TRBV6-3 and J usage is TRBJ2-7; tentatively, D is TRBD2 (6 bases). CDR3 length: 13 amino acids. The V end lost 4 bases, the J end lost 7 bases, and 14 bases lay between the germline ends. In germline, CDR1 is MNHEY, CDR2 SVGEGT.

This clone was seen only a few times. The chain carries TRBV6-2 or TRBV6-3 and TRBJ2-6, with D uncertain. CDR1 and CDR2 from the germline V gene are MNHEY and SVGEGT. CDR3 size: 14 residues. V was cut by 2 bases and J by 3 bases, with 5 bases left in between. CDR3 in DNA: TGTGCCAGCAGTTACGAGGTTGGGGCCAACGTCCTGACTTTC. It specifies CASSYEVGANVLTF.

The rearrangement links TRBV7-2 to TRBJ1-1; D gene ambiguous. Germline CDR1 and CDR2: SGHTA and FQGNSA. Between the trimmed V and J ends, which lost 2 bases and 3 bases, there was a span of 13 bases. The CDR3 length is 15 residues. The CDR3 DNA sequence: TGTGCCAGCAGCTTAAGGCCCGGATGGGACACTGAAGCTTTCTTT. It codes for CASSLRPGWDTEAFF.

This clone was seen a single time. The chain recombines TRBV6-5 with TRBJ2-5; 8 bases are shared with TRBD2. The germline gives CDR1 MNHEY, CDR2 SVGAGI. With 2 bases clipped from V and 5 bases from J, the junction kept 10 bases outside the gene matches. There are 16 residues in the CDR3. The CDR3: CASSYGIAGPGETQYF. The CDR3 region has the DNA TGTGCCAGCAGTTACGGAATAGCGGGGCCCGGGGAGACCCAGTACTTC.

The CDR3 here is CASSKTGLLRQETQYF. CDR3 DNA sequence: TGCGCCAGCAGCAAGACGGGACTCCTGAGGCAAGAGACCCAGTACTTC. This chain uses TRBV5-1 with TRBJ2-5; weak D call: TRBD2 (6 bases). This CDR3 has 16 amino acids. V lost 4 bases and J 2 bases, leaving 18 bases between the germline ends. The V gene's germline CDR1 is SGHRS and CDR2 YFSETQ.

The chain is built from TRBV28 and TRBJ1-2; TRBD1 matches at 7 bases. The ends lost 6 bases at V and 2 bases at J; junction bases unmatched: 12. Germline CDR1 reads MDHEN; CDR2 reads SYDVKM. The CDR3 totals 16 residues. In DNA form, the CDR3 reads TGTGCCAGCAGCACCTTCTCCGGGACAGTGAACTATGGCTACACCTTC. Its translation: CASSTFSGTVNYGYTF.

V is TRBV19 and J is TRBJ1-5; D perhaps matches TRBD1 (6 bases). This CDR3 has 14 amino acids. Trimming pared 4 bases from V and 4 bases from J, leaving 11 bases between. Germline CDR1 and CDR2: LNHDA and SQIVND (reference sequence). Written as DNA, the CDR3 is TGTGCCAGTAGTACCGGACAGCTAAATCAGCCCCAGCATTTT. The encoded protein is CASSTGQLNQPQHF.

In its sample, this clone was seen a few times. The rearrangement uses TRBV6-5 and TRBJ2-6; maybe TRBD2 (5 bases). The germline CDR1 and CDR2 sequences are MNHEY and SVGAGI. Trimming left V 0 bases short and J 2 bases short, with 8 bases between. The CDR3 is 16 residues long. The CDR3 DNA reads TGTGCCAGCAGTTACTCTGGGGAGCCTGGGGCCAACGTCCTGACTTTC. Protein sequence: CASSYSGEPGANVLTF.

The DNA for the CDR3 is TGTGCCAGCAGCGTAGGTAATAGCGGGAGCACAGATACGCAGTATTTT. Its translation is CASSVGNSGSTDTQYF. This sequence joins TRBV9 and TRBJ2-3; the match to TRBD2 covers 7 bases. V lost 0 bases to trimming and J lost 0 bases; unmatched junction nucleotides: 4. The length of the CDR3 is 16 residues. Per germline, CDR1 SGDLS and CDR2 YYNGEE. Full variable domain (missing parts from reference TRBV9 and TRBJ2-3): DSGVTQTPKHLITATGQRVTLRCSPRSGDLSVYWYQQSLDQGLQFLIQYYNGEERAKGNILERFSAQQFPDLHSELNLSSLELGDSALYFCASSVGNSGSTDTQYFGPGTRLTVL.

The chain carries TRBV5-4 and TRBJ2-4, with TRBD1 matching 12 bases. The V gene's germline CDR1 is SGHNT and CDR2 YYREEE (reference sequence). J was trimmed by 3 bases and V by 4 bases; bases with no gene match: 5. CDR3 size: 16 residues. The CDR3 sequence is CASSPGQGAFKNIQYF. DNA of the CDR3: TGTGCCAGCAGCCCGGGACAGGGGGCATTCAAAAACATTCAGTACTTC.

This clone was counted once. V is TRBV27 and J is TRBJ2-2, with D tentatively TRBD1 (6 bases). Looked up from germline, CDR1 is MNHEY and CDR2 is SMNVEV (reference sequence). The V and J ends lost 0 bases and 4 bases respectively, with 12 bases between them. The CDR3 runs to 16 residues. Written as DNA, the CDR3 is TGTGCCAGCAGTTTATCCTCAGGGGCCACCACCGGGGAGCTGTTTTTT. As protein: CASSLSSGATTGELFF.

The chain combines TRBV6-2 or TRBV6-3 with TRBJ1-2, with TRBD1 as a possible D gene (5 bases). Germline V gives CDR1 MNHEY, CDR2 SVGEGT. Trimming took 7 bases from V and 3 from J, leaving 15 bases between them. The CDR3 totals 14 residues. The CDR3 loop is CASTPDKSYYGYTF. The CDR3 DNA follows: TGTGCCAGCACCCCGGACAAGTCATACTATGGCTACACCTTC.

CDR3 nucleotides: TGTGCCAGTAGAACCTCCGGGGCGGGCGGCAATCAGCCCCAGCATTTT. It encodes CASRTSGAGGNQPQHF. The chain joins TRBV19 to TRBJ1-5, with D perhaps matching TRBD1 (5 bases). CDR1 is LNHDA and CDR2 is SQIVND in the germline V gene (reference sequence). The CDR3 runs 16 residues. V lost 6 bases and J lost 2, with 17 bases in between.

The chain has TRBV6-1 and TRBJ1-5, with D unclear. CDR1 and CDR2 (germline): MNHNS, SASEGT. The V and J ends lost 3 bases and 4 bases respectively, with 10 bases between them. The CDR3 spans 14 residues. The CDR3 protein is CASSDQPQNQPQHF. The CDR3 DNA is TGTGCCAGCAGTGACCAACCGCAGAATCAGCCCCAGCATTTT.

The V call is TRBV18, the J call TRBJ1-1; D may be TRBD1 (5 bases). The CDR3 length is 16 residues. The germline V gene has CDR1 KGHSH and CDR2 LQKENI. The ends were cut back, 2 bases at V and 0 bases at J, with 13 bases in the middle. The DNA for the CDR3 is TGTGCCAGCTCACCAGGGGGAGTCACCCTGAACACTGAAGCTTTCTTT. Translation gives CASSPGGVTLNTEAFF.

This chain connects TRBV18 to TRBJ2-4, with TRBD1 matching over 9 bases. J was trimmed by 4 bases and V by 6 bases; bases with no gene match: 7. This CDR3 comprises 15 residues. CDR1 is KGHSH and CDR2 is LQKENI in the germline V gene. For the CDR3, the DNA is TGTGCCAGCTCTCGGACAGGGGATGGGAAAAACATTCAGTACTTC. Its translation: CASSRTGDGKNIQYF.

V and J are TRBV10-3 and TRBJ1-5; TRBD1 might be the D (5 bases). In germline, CDR1 is ENHRY, CDR2 SYGVKD. V lost 9 bases, J lost 5 bases, and 14 bases lay in between. CDR3 length: 13 amino acids. The DNA of the CDR3 is TGTGCCATGCGAAACGGGGACGATCAGCCCCAGCATTTT. It specifies CAMRNGDDQPQHF.

CDR3 nucleotides: TGCGCCAGCAGCTTGGCCCCAGGGGAAGATACGCAGTATTTT. The encoded protein is CASSLAPGEDTQYF. This sequence joins TRBV5-1 and TRBJ2-3; perhaps TRBD1 as D (6 bases). The CDR3 is 14 amino acids. CDR1 and CDR2 (germline): SGHRS, YFSETQ. Trimming took 0 bases from V and 5 from J, leaving 10 bases between them.